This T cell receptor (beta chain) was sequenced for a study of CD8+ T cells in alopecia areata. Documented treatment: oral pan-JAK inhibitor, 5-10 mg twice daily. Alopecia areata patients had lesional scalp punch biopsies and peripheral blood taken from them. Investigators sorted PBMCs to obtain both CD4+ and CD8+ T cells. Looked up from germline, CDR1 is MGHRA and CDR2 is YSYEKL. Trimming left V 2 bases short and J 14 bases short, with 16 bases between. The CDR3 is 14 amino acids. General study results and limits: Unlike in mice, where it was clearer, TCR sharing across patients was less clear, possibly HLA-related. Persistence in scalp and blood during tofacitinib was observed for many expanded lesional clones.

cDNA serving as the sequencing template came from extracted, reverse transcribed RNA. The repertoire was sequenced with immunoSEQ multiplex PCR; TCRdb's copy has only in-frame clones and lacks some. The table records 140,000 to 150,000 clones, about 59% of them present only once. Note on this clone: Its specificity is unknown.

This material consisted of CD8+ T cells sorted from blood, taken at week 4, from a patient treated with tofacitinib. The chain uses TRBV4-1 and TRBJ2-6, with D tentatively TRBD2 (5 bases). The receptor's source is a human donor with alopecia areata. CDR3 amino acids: CASSQREGPGFLTF. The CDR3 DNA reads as TGCGCCAGCAGCCAACGAGAGGGCCCCGGGTTCCTGACTTTC.